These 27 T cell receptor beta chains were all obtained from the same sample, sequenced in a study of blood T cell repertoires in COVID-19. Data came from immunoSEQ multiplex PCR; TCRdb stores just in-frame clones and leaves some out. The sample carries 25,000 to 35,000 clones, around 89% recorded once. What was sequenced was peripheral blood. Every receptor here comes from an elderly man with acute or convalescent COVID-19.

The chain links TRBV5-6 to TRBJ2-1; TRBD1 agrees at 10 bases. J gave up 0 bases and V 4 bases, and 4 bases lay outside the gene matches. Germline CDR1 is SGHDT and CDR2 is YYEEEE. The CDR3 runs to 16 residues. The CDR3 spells CASSPRTGGSYNEQFF. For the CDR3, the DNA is TGTGCCAGCAGCCCTAGGACAGGGGGCTCCTACAATGAGCAGTTCTTC.

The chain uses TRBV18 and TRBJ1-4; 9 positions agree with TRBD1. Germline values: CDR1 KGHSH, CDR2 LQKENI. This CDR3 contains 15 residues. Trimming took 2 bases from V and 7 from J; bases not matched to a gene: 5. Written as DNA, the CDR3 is TGTGCCAGCTCACCAGGGGGACAGGGAAGTGAAAAACTGTTTTTT. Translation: CASSPGGQGSEKLFF.

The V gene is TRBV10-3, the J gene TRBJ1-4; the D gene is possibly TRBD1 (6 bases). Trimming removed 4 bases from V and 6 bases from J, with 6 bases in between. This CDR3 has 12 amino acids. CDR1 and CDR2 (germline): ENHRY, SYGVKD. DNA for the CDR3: TGTGCCATCAGTGGGACAGATGAAAAACTGTTTTTT. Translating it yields CAISGTDEKLFF.

The CDR3 region is CASSEVNRGLYGYTF. The DNA for the CDR3 is TGTGCCAGCAGTGAAGTGAACAGGGGGCTCTATGGCTACACCTTC. The chain recombines TRBV2 with TRBJ1-2; TRBD1 matches 9 bases. The V gene end was trimmed by 1 base and the J gene end by 4 bases; junction bases not matched to a gene: 4. The CDR3 runs to 15 residues. Germline V gene sequence: CDR1 SNHLY, CDR2 FYNNEI.

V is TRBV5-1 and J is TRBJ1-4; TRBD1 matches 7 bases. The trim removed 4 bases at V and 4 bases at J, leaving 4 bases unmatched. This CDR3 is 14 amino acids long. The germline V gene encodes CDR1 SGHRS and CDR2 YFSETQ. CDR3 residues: CASSPGQLNEKLFF. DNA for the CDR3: TGCGCCAGCAGCCCGGGACAGCTTAATGAAAAACTGTTTTTT.

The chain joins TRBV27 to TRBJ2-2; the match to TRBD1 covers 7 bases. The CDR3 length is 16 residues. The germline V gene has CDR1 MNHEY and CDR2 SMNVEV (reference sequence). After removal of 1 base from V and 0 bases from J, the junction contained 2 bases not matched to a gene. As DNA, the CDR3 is TGTGCCAGCAGTTTATGGACAGGCGCGAACACCGGGGAGCTGTTTTTT. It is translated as CASSLWTGANTGELFF.

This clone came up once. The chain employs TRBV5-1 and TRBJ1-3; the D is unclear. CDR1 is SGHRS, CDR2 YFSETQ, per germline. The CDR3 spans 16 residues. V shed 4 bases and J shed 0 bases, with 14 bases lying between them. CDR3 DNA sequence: TGCGCCAGCAGCCCCGGTCAATGGAGCTCTGGAAACACCATATATTTT. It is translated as CASSPGQWSSGNTIYF.

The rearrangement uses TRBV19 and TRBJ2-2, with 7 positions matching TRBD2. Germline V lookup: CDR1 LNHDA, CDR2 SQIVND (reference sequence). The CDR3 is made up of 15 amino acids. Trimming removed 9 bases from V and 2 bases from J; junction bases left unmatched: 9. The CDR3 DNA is TGTGCCAGCTCCAGACTAGCAGAAAACACCGGGGAGCTGTTTTTT. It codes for CASSRLAENTGELFF.

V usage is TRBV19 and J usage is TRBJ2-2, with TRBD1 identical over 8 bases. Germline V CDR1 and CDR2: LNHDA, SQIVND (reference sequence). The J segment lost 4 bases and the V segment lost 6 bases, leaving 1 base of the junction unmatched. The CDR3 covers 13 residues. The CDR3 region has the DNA TGTGCCAGTAGGGACAGGGCCACCGGGGAGCTGTTTTTT. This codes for CASRDRATGELFF. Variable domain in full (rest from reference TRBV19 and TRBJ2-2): DGGITQSPKYLFRKEGQNVTLSCEQNLNHDAMYWYRQDPGQGLRLIYYSQIVNDFQKGDIAEGYSVSREKKESFPLTVTSAQKNPTAFYLCASRDRATGELFFGEGSRLTVL.

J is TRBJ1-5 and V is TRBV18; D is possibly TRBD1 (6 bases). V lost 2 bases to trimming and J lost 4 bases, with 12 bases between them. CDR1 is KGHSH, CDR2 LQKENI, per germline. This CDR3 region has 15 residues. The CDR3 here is CASSPSGGRNQPQHF. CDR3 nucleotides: TGTGCCAGCTCACCAAGCGGGGGGCGGAATCAGCCCCAGCATTTT.

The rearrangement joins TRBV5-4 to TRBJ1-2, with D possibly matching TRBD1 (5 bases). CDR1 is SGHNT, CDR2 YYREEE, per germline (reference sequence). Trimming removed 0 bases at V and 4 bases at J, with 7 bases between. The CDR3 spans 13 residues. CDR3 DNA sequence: TGTGCCAGCAGCTTGGAGGGGCCCTATGGCTACACCTTC. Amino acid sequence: CASSLEGPYGYTF.

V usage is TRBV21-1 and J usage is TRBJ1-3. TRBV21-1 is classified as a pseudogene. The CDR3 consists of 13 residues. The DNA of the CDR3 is TGTGCCAGCAGCACCCGACTGGGAAACACCATATATTTT. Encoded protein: CASSTRLGNTIYF.

The CDR3 DNA follows: TGTGCCAGCAGCAGGGGGGGCAGGGATGGCTACACCTTC. Its translation is CASSRGGRDGYTF. This chain links TRBV9 with TRBJ1-2, with D possibly being TRBD1 (6 bases). Trimming left V 4 bases short and J 6 bases short, with 13 bases between. The CDR3 sequence is 13 residues long. Germline assignment: CDR1 SGDLS and CDR2 YYNGEE.

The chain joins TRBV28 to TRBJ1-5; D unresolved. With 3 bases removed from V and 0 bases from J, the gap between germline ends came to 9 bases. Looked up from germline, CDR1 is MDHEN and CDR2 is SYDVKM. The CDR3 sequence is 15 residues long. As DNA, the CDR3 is TGTGCCAGCAGTTTGGCGGAGAATAGCAATCAGCCCCAGCATTTT. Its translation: CASSLAENSNQPQHF. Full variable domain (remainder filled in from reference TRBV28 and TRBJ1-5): DVKVTQSSRYLVKRTGEKVFLECVQDMDHENMFWYRQDPGLGLRLIYFSYDVKMKEKGDIPEGYSVSREKKERFSLILESASTNQTSMYLCASSLAENSNQPQHFGDGTRLSIL.

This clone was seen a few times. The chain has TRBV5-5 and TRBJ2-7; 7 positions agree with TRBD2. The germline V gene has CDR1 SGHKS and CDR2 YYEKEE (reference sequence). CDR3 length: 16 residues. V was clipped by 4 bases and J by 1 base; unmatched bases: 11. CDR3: CASSLTGGGTSYEQYF. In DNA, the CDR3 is TGTGCCAGCAGCCTGACCGGCGGGGGTACATCCTACGAGCAGTACTTC.

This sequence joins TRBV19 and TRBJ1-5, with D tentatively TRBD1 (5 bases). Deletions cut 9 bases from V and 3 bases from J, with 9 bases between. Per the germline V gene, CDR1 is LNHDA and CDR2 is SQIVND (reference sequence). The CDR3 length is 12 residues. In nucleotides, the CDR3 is TGTGCCAGCTCAGGGTCCAATCAGCCCCAGCATTTT. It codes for CASSGSNQPQHF.

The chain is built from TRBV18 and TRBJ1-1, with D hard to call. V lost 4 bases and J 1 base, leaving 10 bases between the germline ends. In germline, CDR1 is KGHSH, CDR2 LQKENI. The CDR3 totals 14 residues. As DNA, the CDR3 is TGTGCCAGCTCACTACAGCCCGAGAACACTGAAGCTTTCTTT. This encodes CASSLQPENTEAFF. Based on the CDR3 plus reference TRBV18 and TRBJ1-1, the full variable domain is NAGVMQNPRHLVRRRGQEARLRCSPMKGHSHVYWYRQLPEEGLKFMVYLQKENIIDESGMPKERFSAEFPKEGPSILRIQQVVRGDSAAYFCASSLQPENTEAFFGQGTRLTVV.

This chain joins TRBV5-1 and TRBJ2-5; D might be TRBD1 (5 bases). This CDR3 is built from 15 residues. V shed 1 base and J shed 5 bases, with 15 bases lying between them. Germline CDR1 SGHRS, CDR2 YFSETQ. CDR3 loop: CASSLSDRPSETQYF. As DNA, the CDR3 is TGCGCCAGCAGCTTGTCCGACAGACCTTCGGAGACCCAGTACTTC.

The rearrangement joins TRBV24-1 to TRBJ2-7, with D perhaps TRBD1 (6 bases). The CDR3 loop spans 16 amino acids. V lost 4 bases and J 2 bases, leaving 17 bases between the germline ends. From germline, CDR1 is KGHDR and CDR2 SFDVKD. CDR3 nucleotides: TGTGCCACCAGTGAGATACCTTGGGACACCCCCTACGAGCAGTACTTC. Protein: CATSEIPWDTPYEQYF.

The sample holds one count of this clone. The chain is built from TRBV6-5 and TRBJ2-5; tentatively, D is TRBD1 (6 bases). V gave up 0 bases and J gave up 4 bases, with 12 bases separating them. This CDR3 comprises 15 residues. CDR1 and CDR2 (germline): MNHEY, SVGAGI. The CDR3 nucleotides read TGTGCCAGCAGTTACTCGGGTATCAGGGGAGAGACCCAGTACTTC. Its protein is CASSYSGIRGETQYF.

The CDR3 DNA reads TGTGCCAGCAGCCTAGGGCACAGGGGTGAAGCTTTCTTT. Protein product: CASSLGHRGEAFF. The rearrangement joins TRBV7-2 to TRBJ1-1; 7 bases are shared with TRBD1. After removal of 5 bases from V and 7 bases from J, the junction contained 7 bases not matched to a gene. Germline values: CDR1 SGHTA, CDR2 FQGNSA. This CDR3 comprises 13 residues.

The CDR3 sequence: CASSFEGGGWNQPQHF. CDR3 DNA: TGTGCCAGCAGTTTCGAGGGGGGGGGCTGGAATCAGCCCCAGCATTTT. The V gene is TRBV6-5, the J gene TRBJ1-5, with D perhaps matching TRBD1 (6 bases). The germline CDR1 and CDR2 sequences are MNHEY and SVGAGI. V lost 4 bases, J lost 4 bases, and 17 bases lay in between. The CDR3 is made up of 16 amino acids.

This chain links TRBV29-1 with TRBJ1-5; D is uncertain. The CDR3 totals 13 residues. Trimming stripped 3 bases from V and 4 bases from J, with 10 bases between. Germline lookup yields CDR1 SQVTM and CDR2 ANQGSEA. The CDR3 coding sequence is TGCAGCGTTGAGAGCAGGCCGAATCAGCCCCAGCATTTT. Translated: CSVESRPNQPQHF.

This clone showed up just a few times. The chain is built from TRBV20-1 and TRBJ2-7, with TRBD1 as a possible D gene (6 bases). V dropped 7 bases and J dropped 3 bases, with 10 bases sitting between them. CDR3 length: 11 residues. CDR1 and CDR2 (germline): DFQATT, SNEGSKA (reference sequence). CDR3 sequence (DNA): TGCAGTGTCACAGGGATCTACGAGCAGTACTTC. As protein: CSVTGIYEQYF.

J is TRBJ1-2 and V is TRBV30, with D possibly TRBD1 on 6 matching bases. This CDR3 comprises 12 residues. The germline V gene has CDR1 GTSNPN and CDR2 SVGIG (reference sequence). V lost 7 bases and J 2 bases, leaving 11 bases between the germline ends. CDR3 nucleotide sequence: TGTGCCTTTCCGGACAGCAACTATGGCTACACCTTC. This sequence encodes CAFPDSNYGYTF.

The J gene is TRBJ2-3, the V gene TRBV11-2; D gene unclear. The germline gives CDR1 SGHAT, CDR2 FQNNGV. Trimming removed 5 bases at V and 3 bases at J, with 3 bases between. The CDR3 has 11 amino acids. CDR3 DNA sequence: TGTGCCAGCAGCCTTACAGATACGCAGTATTTT. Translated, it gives CASSLTDTQYF. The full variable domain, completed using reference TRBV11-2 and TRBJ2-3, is EAGVAQSPRYKIIEKRQSVAFWCNPISGHATLYWYQQILGQGPKLLIQFQNNGVVDDSQLPKDRFSAERLKGVDSTLKIQPAKLEDSAVYLCASSLTDTQYFGPGTRLTVL.

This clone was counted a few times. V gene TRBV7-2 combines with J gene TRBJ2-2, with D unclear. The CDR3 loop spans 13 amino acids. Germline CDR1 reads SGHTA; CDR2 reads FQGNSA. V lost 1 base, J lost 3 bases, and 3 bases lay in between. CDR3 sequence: CASSLVYTGELFF. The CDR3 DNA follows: TGTGCCAGCAGCTTAGTCTACACCGGGGAGCTGTTTTTT. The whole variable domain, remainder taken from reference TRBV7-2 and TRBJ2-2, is GAGVSQSPSNKVTEKGKDVELRCDPISGHTALYWYRQSLGQGLEFLIYFQGNSAPDKSGLPSDRFSAERTGGSVSTLTIQRTQQEDSAVYLCASSLVYTGELFFGEGSRLTVL.